Listed below are T cell receptor beta chains from one sample, sequenced in a study of blood T cell repertoires in COVID-19. TCRdb keeps only in-frame clones here, not all; method: immunoSEQ multiplex PCR. The data hold under 300,000 clones, with more than 70% observed a single time. Sequencing input: peripheral blood. These receptor sequences come from an elderly man with acute or convalescent COVID-19. CDR3s leave out the opening cysteine and the closing phenylalanine or tryptophan. The D gene is left open where the match is weak.

d_call j_call v_call cdr3_aa
TRBD1 TRBJ2-2 TRBV5-1 ASSFVTGDTGELF
TRBD1 TRBJ1-5 TRBV5-1 ASSTGQVNQPQH
NA TRBJ1-2 TRBV6-5 ATRRGLDYGYT
TRBD2 TRBJ2-3 TRBV5-1 ASSPGLATISTDTQY
TRBD1 TRBJ2-2 TRBV28 ASNPTGTGPVGGLRELF
NA TRBJ2-7 TRBV4-1 ASSQVLNGPYEQY
NA TRBJ2-5 TRBV9 ASSVGSSQETQY
TRBD1 TRBJ2-2 TRBV6-5 ASNNRGDTGELF
NA TRBJ1-2 TRBV5-1 ASSLVGARGYT
NA TRBJ2-1 TRBV24-1 ATSDPVSSVLSYNEQF
TRBD1 TRBJ1-2 TRBV7-3 ASSLTAQDRARGYT
TRBD1 TRBJ1-2 TRBV14 ASSQEGQGDNGYT
TRBD2 TRBJ2-7 TRBV6-5 ASSYSRLAGVGEQY
TRBD1 TRBJ2-2 TRBV6-5 ASGLRQGGTGELF
NA TRBJ2-5 TRBV19 ASSIGGRQETQY
NA TRBJ1-3 TRBV23-1 AIQGTGNTIY
TRBD1 TRBJ1-2 TRBV5-4 ASSWGQENYGYT
TRBD2 TRBJ2-3 TRBV10-3 AINPTSGRAFMNTDTQY
TRBD1 TRBJ2-7 TRBV5-1 ASSPQGPYEQY
NA TRBJ2-2 TRBV7-6 ASSLAATANTGELF
NA TRBJ2-5 TRBV9 ASNQGHPPETQY
NA TRBJ1-5 TRBV19 ASSVIGQPQH
TRBD1 TRBJ1-1 TRBV14 ASSQGQGAFRATEAF
NA TRBJ2-3 TRBV5-4 ASSLALGRTGTDTQY
TRBD1 TRBJ1-2 TRBV27 ASSLWGQGSYGYT
TRBD1 TRBJ1-1 TRBV7-2 ASSRGQAYTEAF
NA TRBJ1-5 TRBV28 ASSLGGVNQPQH
NA TRBJ1-3 TRBV5-1 ASSLAGTGNTIY
NA TRBJ2-5 TRBV19 ASSMGPAETQY
NA TRBJ2-6 TRBV6-1 ASSEILGMSSGGANVLT
TRBD1 TRBJ1-2 TRBV5-1 ASSPGTGGIGYT
TRBD2 TRBJ2-5 TRBV7-8 ASSLTPRLAGQETQY
NA TRBJ2-5 TRBV19 ATSPGGGVETQY
TRBD1 TRBJ1-2 TRBV15 ATSEVDRRGYT
TRBD1 TRBJ1-2 TRBV7-3 ASYRGRGNGYT
TRBD1 TRBJ1-2 TRBV7-9 ASRELDRGDYGYT
NA TRBJ2-2 TRBV24-1 ATSDLWQGNTGELF
TRBD1 TRBJ2-6 TRBV3-1/TRBV3-2 ASRPLPGQESSGANVLT
NA TRBJ2-2 TRBV6-1 ASSDRQGGELF
NA TRBJ2-5 TRBV29-1 SVEVSLMKTQY
TRBD2 TRBJ2-7 TRBV7-3 ASSVSGSYEQY
NA TRBJ2-3 TRBV19 ASSPGVTDTQY
TRBD2 TRBJ2-7 TRBV3-1/TRBV3-2 ASSLSGRGRNEQY
TRBD2 TRBJ2-1 TRBV18 ASSPLLSGGVGTYNEQF
TRBD2 TRBJ2-7 TRBV7-2 ASSLGTSGGYEQY
TRBD1 TRBJ2-7 TRBV23-1 ASRGQGRYEQY
NA TRBJ2-7 TRBV29-1 SVSDGTYEQY
TRBD1 TRBJ1-2 TRBV6-5 ASEGQIHYGYT
NA TRBJ2-1 TRBV2 APTRQGIYNEQF
TRBD1 TRBJ2-3 TRBV6-4 ASSVTGSADTQY
TRBD1 TRBJ1-1 TRBV9 ASSDGQGGTEAF
TRBD1 TRBJ1-2 TRBV28 ASSLTQGDGYT
NA TRBJ1-1 TRBV27 ASKSILVTEAF
TRBD1 TRBJ2-1 TRBV3-1/TRBV3-2 ASGGQGDHEQF
NA TRBJ2-2 TRBV2 ASARTGTTTGELF
TRBD1 TRBJ1-1 TRBV9 ASSQGTATEAF
NA TRBJ2-5 TRBV24-1 ATSVRELGTQY
NA TRBJ2-1 TRBV24-1 ATSDSGVSSYNEQF
NA TRBJ2-5 TRBV7-8 ASSLGGRETQY
NA TRBJ2-2 TRBV7-6 ASSLLAGVAGELF